This TCR beta chain stems from a study of regulatory T cells in long-lasting Graves disease. Study results and caveats: No thyroid tissue was studied; the work used peripheral blood only.

Through Arm-PCR of CDR3 regions and iRepertoire HTBI primers, TCR beta libraries were built. In the original processing: Across all samples, approximately 64 TRBV segments and around 13 TRBJ segments were identified. Each CDR3 protein gets one entry after TCRdb re-called the multiplex PCR reads with MiXCR. The V and J calls and clone size come from TCRdb's table, not from the authors' own analysis. Counted here are about 620,000 distinct CDR3 sequences, approximately 15% occurring once; the ten biggest clones make up 15% to 20%. Time point specified: newly diagnosed GD, antithyroid drugs for less than 3 months. Isolated PBMC RNA provided the starting material for the TCR library. The CDR3 length is 14 residues. CDR1 is SNHLY and CDR2 is FYNNEI in the germline V gene. V trimming: 6 bases; J trimming: 2 bases; junction bases outside the gene matches: 3. This clonotype was observed many times. Its target is not known.

The same data also went into a second study, on T cells in Graves' hyperthyroidism and ophthalmopathy. From that report: Most thyroid clonotypes that were expanded above 0.001 also turned up in blood.

The source material was peripheral blood mononuclear cells (PBMCs), sampled at new diagnosis, from a patient treated with antithyroid drugs. The chain uses TRBV2 and TRBJ2-7; 11 bases line up with TRBD2. The TCR sequence derives from a woman aged 30 to 39 with Graves disease. The CDR3 bases are TGTGCCAGCAGGGAGACTAGCGGGGCCTACGAGCAGTACTTC. It specifies CASRETSGAYEQYF.